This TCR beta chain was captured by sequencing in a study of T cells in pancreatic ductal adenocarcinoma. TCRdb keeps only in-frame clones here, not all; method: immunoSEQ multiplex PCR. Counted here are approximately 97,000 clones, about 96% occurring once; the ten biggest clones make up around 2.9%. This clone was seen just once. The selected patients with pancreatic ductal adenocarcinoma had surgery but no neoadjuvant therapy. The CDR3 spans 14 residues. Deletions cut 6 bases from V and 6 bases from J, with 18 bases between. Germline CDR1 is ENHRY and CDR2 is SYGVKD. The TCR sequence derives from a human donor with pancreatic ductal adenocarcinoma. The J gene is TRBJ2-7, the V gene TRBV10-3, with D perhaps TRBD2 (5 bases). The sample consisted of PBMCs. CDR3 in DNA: TGTGCCATCAGCCCCGTAGATGACCGGGGCGAGCAGTACTTC. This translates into CAISPVDDRGEQYF.